Listed below are T cell receptor beta chains from one sample, sequenced in a study of regulatory T cells in long-lasting Graves disease. Using its own MiXCR run on the multiplex PCR reads, TCRdb lists one record per CDR3 protein. Of approximately 540,000 distinct CDR3 sequences listed, 12% are singletons. Separately, the same data were catalogued under a study of T cells in Graves' hyperthyroidism and ophthalmopathy.

The specimen was peripheral blood mononuclear cells (PBMCs), collected at new diagnosis, from a patient treated with antithyroid drugs. Receptor source: a woman aged 25 to 45 with Graves disease. Both conserved end residues are part of each CDR3. The D gene is left open where the match is weak. Not every row has a clone size; where given, it reads once, few, many or a size class.

size | J | D | V | length | DNA | CDR3
many | TRBJ2-7 | TRBD2 | TRBV29-1 | 15 | TGCAGCGTTGTTCCTCTAGCGGAAGAGCCCTACGAGCAGTACTTC | CSVVPLAEEPYEQYF
many | TRBJ1-4 | - | TRBV11-2 | 14 | TGTGCCAGCAGCTTTGACAGCCGATACGAAAAACTGTTTTTT | CASSFDSRYEKLFF
many | TRBJ1-1 | - | TRBV20-1 | 12 | TGCAGTGCTAGAGACCAGAGGGGGACGGCTTTCTTT | CSARDQRGTAFF
- | TRBJ2-7 | - | TRBV10-2 | 16 | TGCGCCAGCAGTGAGGAACCCTGGACGGCGAACTACGAGCAGTACTTC | CASSEEPWTANYEQYF
- | TRBJ2-7 | - | TRBV4-3 | 14 | TGCGCCAGCAGCCAAGTCGTGAGGGACTACGAGCAGTACTTC | CASSQVVRDYEQYF
- | TRBJ2-5 | - | TRBV3-1 | 15 | TGTGCCAGCAGCCCCTCTCCGGGTTCCCAAGAGACCCAGTACTTC | CASSPSPGSQETQYF
- | TRBJ2-1 | TRBD2 | TRBV7-2 | 16 | TGTGCCAGCAGCCGACTAGCGGTCGGGTCCTACAATGAGCAGCTCTTC | CASSRLAVGSYNEQLF
many | TRBJ2-7 | - | TRBV2 | 14 | TGTGCCAGCACCGACTATCCGGCCGCCTACGAGCAGTACTTC | CASTDYPAAYEQYF
many | TRBJ2-3 | - | TRBV7-2 | 14 | TGTGCCAGCAGCTTAAGGCATCCCACAGATACGCAGTATTTT | CASSLRHPTDTQYF
few | TRBJ1-5 | - | TRBV28 | 12 | TGTGCCAGCAGTCTCCCGGGTCCTGAGGAACATTTT | CASSLPGPEEHF
many | TRBJ2-1 | TRBD1 | TRBV7-3 | 15 | TGTGCCAGCAGCTTAGGGACCGGGACAGGGAGGGAGCAGTTCTTC | CASSLGTGTGREQFF
- | TRBJ1-6 | - | TRBV9 | 16 | TGTGCCAGCAGCGTGCAGGGCCATCCGGGGAGCTCACCCCTCCACTTT | CASSVQGHPGSSPLHF
many | TRBJ2-5 | - | TRBV12-3/TRBV12-4 | 17 | TGTGCCAGCAGTTTAGCTGGCAAAAGGGGCGACCAAGAGACCCAGTACTTC | CASSLAGKRGDQETQYF
many | TRBJ2-1 | - | TRBV12-3/TRBV12-4 | 15 | TGTGCCAGCCTTCCCCGGGAGTTCAGGTACAATGAGCAGTTCTTC | CASLPREFRYNEQFF
- | TRBJ1-6 | - | TRBV10-3 | 14 | TGTGCCATCAGTCCCCAGGGAATGGCTTCACCCCTCCACTTT | CAISPQGMASPLHF
many | TRBJ2-1 | TRBD1 | TRBV20-1 | 13 | TGCAGTGCCTCGGGCAGGGGGCGAAATGAGCAGTTCTTC | CSASGRGRNEQFF
many | TRBJ2-1 | TRBD2 | TRBV20-1 | 16 | TGCAGTGCTAGATACACTAGCGGGAGAGGATACAATGAGCAGTTCTTC | CSARYTSGRGYNEQFF
many | TRBJ2-3 | TRBD1 | TRBV7-9 | 16 | TGTGCCAGCAGCTTAAGGGGACAGCTTACCACAGATACGCAGTATTTT | CASSLRGQLTTDTQYF
few | TRBJ1-2 | - | TRBV25-1 | 15 | TGTGCCACATCACGCGGGGGTATGGAGGTCTATGGCTACACCTTC | CATSRGGMEVYGYTF
- | TRBJ2-3 | TRBD2 | TRBV4-1 | 15 | TGCGCCAGCAGCCGTAGCGGGAGTGGCACAGATACGCAGTATTTT | CASSRSGSGTDTQYF
many | TRBJ2-3 | - | TRBV2 | 14 | TGTGCCAGCGGTTGGGGCGCGGGCACAGATACGCAGTATTTT | CASGWGAGTDTQYF
once | TRBJ1-1 | - | TRBV7-9 | 14 | TGTGCCAGCAGCCCCGGGCCGAGTGGCGCTGAAGCTTTCTTT | CASSPGPSGAEAFF
many | TRBJ1-6 | - | TRBV3-1 | 15 | TGTGCCAGCAGCCAAGCAGGGAGAGGGTGGTCACCCCTCCACTTT | CASSQAGRGWSPLHF
- | TRBJ2-1 | - | TRBV13 | 13 | TGTGCCAGCAGCCAGAATTGGGAAAATGAGCAGTTCTTC | CASSQNWENEQFF
many | TRBJ2-1 | - | TRBV2 | 15 | TGTGCCAGCAGTGGGCCCAGGAGCTCCTACAATGAGCAGTTCTTC | CASSGPRSSYNEQFF
- | TRBJ2-5 | - | TRBV12-3/TRBV12-4 | 15 | TGTACCAGCACCAACCGAGACCGCCTAGTCCAGACCCAGTACTTC | CTSTNRDRLVQTQYF
- | TRBJ2-7 | TRBD2 | TRBV19 | 15 | TGTGCCAGTAGTATCGCGTCTAGCGGGGCCTACGAGCAGTACTTC | CASSIASSGAYEQYF